This TCR beta chain was retrieved from a study of OX40 agonist ivuxolimab in advanced cancers. Study-level background: Partial responses were achieved by three patients, of whom one had hepatocellular carcinoma and two had cutaneous melanoma.

TCRdb's table, derived via immunoSEQ multiplex PCR, lists solely in-frame clones and lacks some. Among 40,000 to 55,000 clones listed, roughly 88% were seen once. V gave up 5 bases and J gave up 5 bases, with 18 bases separating them. The CDR3 has 15 residues. CDR1 and CDR2 (germline): LNHDA, SQIVND (reference sequence). The chain recombines TRBV19 with TRBJ2-5; D might be TRBD1 or TRBD2, each matching 5 bases. This sequence was found in an adult with an advanced solid tumor such as melanoma, head and neck, liver or kidney cancer. Specimen: CD4+ or CD8+ T cells sorted from blood, collected in a trial of the OX40 agonist ivuxolimab. The chain's CDR3 is CASSSIGTTGETQYF. The CDR3 DNA is TGTGCCAGTAGTTCGATCGGGACCACGGGGGAGACCCAGTACTTC.